This entry is about one T cell receptor (beta chain). This entry comes from a study of Graves' ophthalmopathy and Graves' hyperthyroidism. TCR beta CDR3 amplification used RNA transcripts. An initial RT-PCR round employing HTBI primers preceded a second-round multiplex PCR. TCRdb re-derived calls from the multiplex PCR reads in MiXCR, one entry per CDR3 protein. The sample yields roughly 700,000 distinct CDR3 sequences, around 40% seen once. The V segment lost 7 bases and the J segment 3 bases; nucleotides outside the gene matches: 12. Germline V gene lookup returns CDR1 SQVTM and CDR2 ANQGSEA. The CDR3 totals 14 residues.

The sequence derives from an adult man with Graves' ophthalmopathy. Sequencing used peripheral blood. The rearrangement uses TRBV29-1 and TRBJ2-7; 7 bases match TRBD2. The CDR3 is CSACRDRGSYEQYF. The CDR3 nucleotides read TGCAGCGCATGCAGAGATCGCGGGAGCTACGAGCAGTACTTC.